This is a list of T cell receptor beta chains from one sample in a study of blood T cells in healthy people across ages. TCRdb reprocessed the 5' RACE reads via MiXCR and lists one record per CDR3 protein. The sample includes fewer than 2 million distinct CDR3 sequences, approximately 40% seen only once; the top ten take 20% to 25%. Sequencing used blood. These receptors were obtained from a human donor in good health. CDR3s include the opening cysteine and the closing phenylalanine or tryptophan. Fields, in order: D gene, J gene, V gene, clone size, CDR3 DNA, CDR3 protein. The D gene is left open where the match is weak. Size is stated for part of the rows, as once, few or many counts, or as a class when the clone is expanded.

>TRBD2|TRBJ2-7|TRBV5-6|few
TGTGCCAGCGGGTACCCTACGGGGGGCTACGAGCAGTACTTC
CASGYPTGGYEQYF
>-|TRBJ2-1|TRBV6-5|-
TGTGCCAGCACAGACTCCGGGCATGAGCAGTTCTTC
CASTDSGHEQFF
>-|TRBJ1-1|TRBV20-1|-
TGCAGTGCTAGAAGGGGGGCTGAAGCTTTCTTT
CSARRGAEAFF
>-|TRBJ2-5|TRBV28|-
TGTGCCAGCAGTCCAACTAGCACTGAAGAGACCCAGTACTTC
CASSPTSTEETQYF
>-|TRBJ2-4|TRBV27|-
TGTGCCAGCAGTTACATCTCAGAGCCAGCCAAAAACATTCAGTACTTC
CASSYISEPAKNIQYF
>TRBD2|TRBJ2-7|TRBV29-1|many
TGCAGCGTGGGGACTAGCGGCCCCTCGGACGAGCAGTACTTC
CSVGTSGPSDEQYF
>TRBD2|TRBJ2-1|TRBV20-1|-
TGCAGTGCTAGAAGTCGGACTAGCGTAACCTACAATGAGCAGTTCTTC
CSARSRTSVTYNEQFF
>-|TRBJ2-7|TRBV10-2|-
TGCGCCAGCAGTGAAGCCCCGACCTACGAGCAGTACTTC
CASSEAPTYEQYF
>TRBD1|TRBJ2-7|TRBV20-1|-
TGCAGTGCTAGAGATCCAGCCGGGACAGGGGACCCCTACGAGCAGTACTTC
CSARDPAGTGDPYEQYF
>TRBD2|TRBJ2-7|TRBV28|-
TGTGCCAGCAGATTCGGGGGGGGAGACGAGCAGTACTTC
CASRFGGGDEQYF
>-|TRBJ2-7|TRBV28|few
TGTGCCAGCAGTTTCGGCAGAGTAACTTACGAGCAGTACTTC
CASSFGRVTYEQYF
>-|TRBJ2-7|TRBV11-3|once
TGTGCCAGCAGCTCTTGGCTGCACCACTCCTACAATGAGCAGTACTTC
CASSSWLHHSYNEQYF
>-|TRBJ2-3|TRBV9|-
TGTGCCAGCAGCGTAGGTGGCTATAGATACACAGATACGCAGTATTTT
CASSVGGYRYTDTQYF
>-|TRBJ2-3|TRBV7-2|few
TGTGCCAGCAGCTTTTCAGCCAATACGCAGTATTTT
CASSFSANTQYF